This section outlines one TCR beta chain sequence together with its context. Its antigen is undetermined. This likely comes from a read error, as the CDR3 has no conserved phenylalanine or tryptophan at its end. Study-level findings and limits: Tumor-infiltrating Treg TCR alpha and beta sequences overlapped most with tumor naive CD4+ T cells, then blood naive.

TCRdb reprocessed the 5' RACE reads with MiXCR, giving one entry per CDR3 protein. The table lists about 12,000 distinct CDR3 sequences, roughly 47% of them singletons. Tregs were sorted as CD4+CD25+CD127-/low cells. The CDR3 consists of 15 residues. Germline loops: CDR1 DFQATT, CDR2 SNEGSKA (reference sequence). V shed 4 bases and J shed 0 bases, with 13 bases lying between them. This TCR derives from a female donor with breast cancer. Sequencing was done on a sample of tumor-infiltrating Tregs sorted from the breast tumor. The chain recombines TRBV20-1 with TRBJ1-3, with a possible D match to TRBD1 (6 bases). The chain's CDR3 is CSAKLEGGSGNTIYL. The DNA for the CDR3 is TGCAGTGCTAAGCTAGAAGGGGGCTCTGGAAACACCATATATCTT.